This TCR beta chain was sequenced for a study of shared clonotypes between healthy human individuals. This clone showed up just once. TCRdb's copy holds only in-frame clones and misses some; the assay was immunoSEQ multiplex PCR. Of around 2.1 million clones detected, under 95% appear once; the ten largest clones hold over 1.5%. Germline-derived CDR1 and CDR2 are ENHRY and SYGVKD. Trimming shortened V by 0 bases and J by 0 bases, and 6 bases separated the two germline ends. The CDR3 contains 15 residues. It was CD45RO-negative cells, positively selected for CCR7, that made up naive CD8 cells, with terminally differentiated effector memory CD45RA+ cells excluded.

Sequenced input: naive CD8+ T cells from PBMCs. The chain couples TRBV10-3 to TRBJ1-3; D gene uncertain. The receptor was isolated from a man younger than 35 in good health. Some clones in this sample may be carry-over from other donors' samples. CDR3 protein: CAISESFDSGNTIYF. The CDR3 DNA sequence: TGTGCCATCAGTGAGTCTTTCGACTCTGGAAACACCATATATTTT.